Following are 27 T cell receptor beta chains from one sample sequenced in a study of OX40 agonist ivuxolimab in advanced cancers. The data were produced by immunoSEQ multiplex PCR, yet TCRdb's version contains in-frame clones alone and is incomplete. Of tens of thousands of clones in the sample, around nine tenths are singletons; the top ten hold 0.35%. The sequences come from CD4+ or CD8+ T cells sorted from blood, collected in a trial of the OX40 agonist ivuxolimab. Receptors were obtained from an adult with an advanced solid tumor such as melanoma, head and neck, liver or kidney cancer.

The chain combines TRBV19 with TRBJ1-5; a weak D match, TRBD1 (6 bases). Germline lookup yields CDR1 LNHDA and CDR2 SQIVND (reference sequence). The V and J ends lost 4 bases and 4 bases respectively, with 20 bases between them. This CDR3 has 17 residues. The CDR3 reads CASSTGTTTSKNQPQHF. The CDR3 bases are TGTGCCAGTAGTACAGGGACAACCACTTCCAAAAATCAGCCCCAGCATTTT.

CDR3 sequence: CASSLAMGRGAFF. CDR3 DNA sequence: TGTGCCAGCAGCTTAGCGATGGGTAGAGGAGCTTTCTTT. The chain recombines TRBV7-8 with TRBJ1-1; D remains unclear. The germline CDR1 and CDR2 sequences are SGHVS and FQNEAQ. The V and J ends lost 0 bases and 10 bases respectively, with 12 bases between them. This CDR3 spans 13 amino acids.

There are a few counts of this clone. The chain employs TRBV20-1 and TRBJ2-1, with D unresolved. Trimming took off 3 bases at V and 9 bases at J, with 9 bases between the two ends. The germline V gene has CDR1 DFQATT and CDR2 SNEGSKA (reference sequence). The CDR3 runs 11 residues. In nucleotides, the CDR3 is TGCAGTGCTAGTAGGGCCGGTGAGCAGTTCTTC. Translated, it gives CSASRAGEQFF.

The gene calls are TRBV7-3 and TRBJ2-7, with D perhaps matching TRBD1 or TRBD2 (7 bases each). The CDR3 totals 15 residues. Germline loops: CDR1 SGHTA, CDR2 FQGTGA. With 5 bases removed from V and 0 bases from J, the gap between germline ends came to 14 bases. The CDR3 nucleotides are TGTGCCAGCAGCCCCAGGGGGGGAAGCTCCTACGAGCAGTACTTC. This sequence encodes CASSPRGGSSYEQYF.

V gene TRBV5-1 combines with J gene TRBJ2-7; the D is unclear. The ends were cut back, 7 bases at V and 1 base at J, with 12 bases in the middle. Germline V CDR1 and CDR2: SGHRS, YFSETQ. This CDR3 region has 13 residues. The CDR3 region has the DNA TGCGCCAGCGGCAGACAAGCTTCCTACGAGCAGTACTTC. Encoded protein: CASGRQASYEQYF.

This sequence joins TRBV27 and TRBJ2-1; 12 nucleotides match TRBD2. Germline trimming cut 6 bases from V and 10 bases from J; bases unmatched to any gene: 10. From germline, CDR1 is MNHEY and CDR2 SMNVEV (reference sequence). This CDR3 is built from 15 residues. CDR3 region: CASSFSGLAGREQFF. CDR3 nucleotides: TGTGCCAGCAGCTTCTCGGGACTAGCGGGTCGAGAGCAGTTCTTC.

The rearrangement links TRBV28 to TRBJ2-3, with 11 bases fitting TRBD1. The CDR3 runs to 22 residues. The J segment lost 4 bases and the V segment lost 7 bases, leaving 28 bases of the junction unmatched. CDR1 and CDR2 from the germline V gene are MDHEN and SYDVKM. The CDR3 loop reads CASTTPGSLFGQGAGDADTQYF. CDR3 DNA: TGTGCCAGCACCACCCCCGGGTCACTTTTCGGACAGGGGGCTGGGGACGCAGATACGCAGTATTTT.

The chain is built from TRBV18 and TRBJ1-5; weak D call: TRBD1 (6 bases). Trimming took off 5 bases at V and 3 bases at J, with 11 bases between the two ends. Germline CDR1 is KGHSH and CDR2 is LQKENI. The CDR3 is made up of 14 amino acids. The CDR3 bases are TGTGCCAGCTCATACCGACAGGCCAATCAGCCCCAGCATTTT. This gives the protein CASSYRQANQPQHF. Full variable domain (outside the CDR3, taken from reference TRBV18 and TRBJ1-5): NAGVMQNPRHLVRRRGQEARLRCSPMKGHSHVYWYRQLPEEGLKFMVYLQKENIIDESGMPKERFSAEFPKEGPSILRIQQVVRGDSAAYFCASSYRQANQPQHFGDGTRLSIL.

This chain uses TRBV5-1 with TRBJ2-7; possibly TRBD1 for D (6 bases). This CDR3 comprises 17 residues. Germline-derived CDR1 and CDR2 are SGHRS and YFSETQ. The V end lost 1 base, the J end lost 6 bases, and 23 bases lay between the germline ends. CDR3 loop: CASSLIWTVSSVSEQYF. Here the CDR3 DNA reads TGCGCCAGCAGCTTGATCTGGACAGTATCCTCCGTCTCCGAGCAGTACTTC. Variable domain in full (rest from reference TRBV5-1 and TRBJ2-7): KAGVTQTPRYLIKTRGQQVTLSCSPISGHRSVSWYQQTPGQGLQFLFEYFSETQRNKGNFPGRFSGRQFSNSRSEMNVSTLELGDSALYLCASSLIWTVSSVSEQYFGPGTRLTVT.

The CDR3 nucleotides are TGTGCCAGCAGCTCTGGTAGTCACCTCGCAGGGGATACGCAGTATTTT. It specifies CASSSGSHLAGDTQYF. The chain joins TRBV7-9 to TRBJ2-3; D perhaps matches TRBD1 (5 bases). Germline V gene sequence: CDR1 SEHNR, CDR2 FQNEAQ (reference sequence). The CDR3 has 16 residues. The V end lost 4 bases, the J end lost 6 bases, and 20 bases lay between the germline ends.

A note on this clone: Other DNA sequences in this sample translate to the same CDR3. The rearrangement uses TRBV13 and TRBJ1-1; 7 bases map to TRBD1. V shed 5 bases, J shed 5 bases, and the junction held 11 bases outside the gene matches. CDR3 length equals 15 residues. The germline V gene encodes CDR1 PRHDT and CDR2 FYEKMQ (reference sequence). The CDR3 coding sequence is TGTGCCAGCAGCCTAAGGAGGGGGCTGCAAACTGAAGCTTTCTTT. It translates to CASSLRRGLQTEAFF.

This clone came up once. The chain recombines TRBV5-4 with TRBJ2-1; D is ambiguous. V gave up 4 bases and J gave up 5 bases, with 16 bases separating them. The CDR3 consists of 15 residues. Germline V gene lookup returns CDR1 SGHNT and CDR2 YYREEE (reference sequence). For the CDR3, the DNA is TGTGCCAGCAGCCCCGTTGGAACTCGGGACAATGAGCAGTTCTTC. This gives the protein CASSPVGTRDNEQFF.

The chain combines TRBV6-6 with TRBJ2-1, with D perhaps being TRBD1 or TRBD2 (5 bases each). With 6 bases removed from V and 3 bases from J, the gap between germline ends came to 18 bases. Germline CDR1 reads MNHNY; CDR2 reads SVGAGI (reference sequence). The CDR3 covers 16 residues. This chain's CDR3 is CASSSARGTNYNEQFF. As DNA, the CDR3 is TGTGCCAGCAGCTCCGCTAGAGGGACCAACTACAATGAGCAGTTCTTC.

The chain has TRBV6-5 and TRBJ2-7, with TRBD1 matching over 8 bases. Trimming at V came to 7 bases and at J to 3 bases, leaving 8 bases not matched to a gene. The CDR3 covers 14 residues. In germline, CDR1 is MNHEY, CDR2 SVGAGI. CDR3 in DNA: TGTGCCAGCACCCGAGGAACAGGGGGCTACGAGCAGTACTTC. It codes for CASTRGTGGYEQYF.

The chain has TRBV15 and TRBJ2-7; 9 bases fit TRBD1. The CDR3 has 14 residues. CDR1 and CDR2 (germline): LNHNV, YYDKDF (reference sequence). The V gene end was trimmed by 0 bases and the J gene end by 6 bases; junction bases not matched to a gene: 3. The CDR3 reads CATSRDYRGREQYF. The CDR3 DNA reads TGTGCCACCAGCAGAGATTACAGGGGGCGCGAGCAGTACTTC.

The chain links TRBV7-2 to TRBJ1-1, with D unresolved. The ends were cut back, 5 bases at V and 4 bases at J, with 11 bases in the middle. The CDR3 totals 13 residues. The germline gives CDR1 SGHTA, CDR2 FQGNSA. This chain's CDR3 is CASSLWTVTEAFF. In DNA form, the CDR3 reads TGTGCCAGCAGCCTATGGACGGTCACTGAAGCTTTCTTT.

The chain links TRBV10-3 to TRBJ2-5; TRBD2 matches 13 bases. The CDR3 spans 17 residues. Trimming removed 2 bases from V and 11 bases from J; junction bases left unmatched: 14. Germline CDR1 is ENHRY and CDR2 is SYGVKD. CDR3 amino acids: CAISEPEGLAGEGVQYF. CDR3 coding DNA: TGTGCCATCAGTGAGCCCGAAGGACTAGCGGGGGAAGGTGTGCAGTACTTC.

CDR3 sequence: CASSLGGDGPNTGELFF. For the CDR3, the DNA is TGTGCCAGCAGCTTAGGCGGGGACGGACCGAACACCGGGGAGCTGTTTTTT. The chain uses TRBV7-2 and TRBJ2-2; possible D gene TRBD2, 6 bases. Trimming left V 1 base short and J 0 bases short, with 12 bases between. There are 17 residues in the CDR3. CDR1 and CDR2 (germline): SGHTA, FQGNSA.

The sample holds one count of this clone. The chain uses TRBV5-1 and TRBJ2-3; 14 bases align to TRBD2. Germline CDR1 reads SGHRS; CDR2 reads YFSETQ. The CDR3 is made up of 16 amino acids. V was pared by 4 bases and J by 4 bases, with 5 bases of the junction left unmatched. CDR3 nucleotides: TGCGCCAGCAGCATAGGGACTAGCGGGGGCTCAGATACGCAGTATTTT. Translating gives CASSIGTSGGSDTQYF.

The rearrangement links TRBV30 to TRBJ2-3; 10 positions match TRBD1. Germline values: CDR1 GTSNPN, CDR2 SVGIG (reference sequence). The CDR3 consists of 13 residues. Trimming took 8 bases from V and 1 from J; bases not matched to a gene: 3. CDR3 protein: CARGTGGTDTQYF. CDR3 in DNA: TGTGCCCGCGGGACAGGGGGCACAGATACGCAGTATTTT.

The chain carries TRBV4-1 and TRBJ2-3; 8 bases are shared with TRBD2. Germline V lookup: CDR1 MGHRA, CDR2 YSYEKL. V shed 5 bases and J 7 bases; nucleotides not matched to a gene: 14. CDR3 length equals 16 residues. The CDR3 is CASSSNGERGSYTQYF. CDR3 sequence (DNA): TGCGCCAGCAGCTCCAATGGCGAGCGGGGGTCTTATACGCAGTATTTT.

The V and J genes are TRBV19 and TRBJ1-1, with 8 bases fitting TRBD1. V lost 4 bases and J lost 5; bases outside the gene matches: 3. Germline CDR1 LNHDA, CDR2 SQIVND (reference sequence). The CDR3 loop spans 13 amino acids. For the CDR3, the DNA is TGTGCCAGTAGTACCGACAGGGGTACTGAAGCTTTCTTT. It translates to CASSTDRGTEAFF.

The genes are TRBV6-5 and TRBJ2-3; tentative D call: TRBD1 (6 bases). V dropped 5 bases and J dropped 1 base, with 13 bases sitting between them. This CDR3 comprises 15 residues. Germline CDR1 reads MNHEY; CDR2 reads SVGAGI. The CDR3 reads CASSTRGSRTDTQYF. CDR3 DNA: TGTGCCAGCAGTACCAGGGGATCCCGCACAGATACGCAGTATTTT.

The chain employs TRBV21-1 and TRBJ1-4; the D call TRBD1 from the table was never checked on the DNA. TRBV21-1 is reported as a pseudogene. The CDR3 has 15 amino acids. CDR3 DNA: TGTGCCAGCAGCACCCGAGGACAGGCTAATGAAAAACTGTTTTTT. Translated, it gives CASSTRGQANEKLFF.

The chain joins TRBV4-1 to TRBJ2-7; 8 nucleotides line up with TRBD2. There are 14 residues in the CDR3. Germline values: CDR1 MGHRA, CDR2 YSYEKL. V lost 0 bases to trimming and J lost 10 bases; unmatched junction nucleotides: 8. CDR3 region: CASSQEGPRGGQYF. The CDR3 DNA reads TGCGCCAGCAGCCAAGAAGGACCTCGGGGGGGACAGTACTTC.

This chain joins TRBV29-1 and TRBJ1-4; D remains ambiguous. The CDR3 loop spans 16 amino acids. CDR1 is SQVTM and CDR2 is ANQGSEA in the germline V gene. Trimming pared 3 bases from V and 2 bases from J, leaving 16 bases between. The CDR3 protein is CSVDFLTDLTNEKLFF. CDR3 sequence (DNA): TGCAGCGTTGATTTCTTAACAGACCTTACTAATGAAAAACTGTTTTTT.

This clone was seen only once. V usage is TRBV18 and J usage is TRBJ1-2, with D perhaps TRBD1 (6 bases). The V and J ends lost 3 bases and 4 bases respectively, with 15 bases between them. In germline, CDR1 is KGHSH, CDR2 LQKENI. The CDR3 spans 15 residues. CDR3: CASSPGTRGTYGYTF. CDR3 sequence (DNA): TGTGCCAGCTCACCGGGGACCAGGGGCACCTATGGCTACACCTTC.